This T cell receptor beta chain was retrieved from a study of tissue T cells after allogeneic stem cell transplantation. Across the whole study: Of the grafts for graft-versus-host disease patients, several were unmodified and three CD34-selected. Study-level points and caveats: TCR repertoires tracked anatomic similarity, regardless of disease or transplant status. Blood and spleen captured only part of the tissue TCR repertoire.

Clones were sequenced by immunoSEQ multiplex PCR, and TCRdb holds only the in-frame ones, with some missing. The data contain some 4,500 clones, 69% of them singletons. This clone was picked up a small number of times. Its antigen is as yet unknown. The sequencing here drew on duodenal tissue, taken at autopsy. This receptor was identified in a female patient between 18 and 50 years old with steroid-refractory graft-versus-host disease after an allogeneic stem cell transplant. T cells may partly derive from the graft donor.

The CDR3 loop is CATRGREWDEQFF. In DNA form, the CDR3 reads TGTGCAACCCGGGGGCGGGAGTGGGATGAGCAGTTCTTC. V and J are TRBV9 and TRBJ2-1; perhaps TRBD2 as D (7 bases). The CDR3 has 13 residues. Per germline, CDR1 SGDLS and CDR2 YYNGEE.